These 5 T cell receptor beta chains share one sample of origin, sequenced in a study of breast tumors, draining lymph nodes, adjacent tissues (dated by TCRdb to the mid-2010s). The lymph node samples were taken from the axillary draining lymph nodes of breast cancer patients. Library creation used multiplex PCR. Instrument on record: Illumina HiSeq 2000. The public reads were run again by TCRdb, first through fastp at Q25 and then through MiXCR, and only productive beta chains were kept. Every CDR3 protein is listed once, alongside the most common genes and DNA of its rows. In all, the sample holds about 140,000 distinct CDR3 sequences, and approximately 32% of those were seen once. The ten most abundant clones make up approximately 2.2% of the sample. Material for sequencing was axillary lymph node tissue. These receptors originate from a female donor with breast cancer. Some clones in this sample may be carry-over from other donors' samples.

This clonotype was seen many times. V is TRBV6-6 and J is TRBJ2-7; either TRBD1 or TRBD2 may fit D (5 bases each). Germline V gene data show CDR1 as MNHNY and CDR2 as SVGAGI (reference sequence). Trimming shortened V by 5 bases and J by 0 bases, and 26 bases separated the two germline ends. CDR3 length: 19 residues. For the CDR3, the DNA is TGTGCCAGCAGTCTCGCCCGGGACGACGCTCGTCGTGGCTCCTACGAGCAGTACGTC. Amino acid sequence: CASSLARDDARRGSYEQYV.

Comment on this clonotype: The germline gene is not matched at one end of the junction; a read error may be the cause. The J gene is TRBJ2-5, the V gene TRBV20-1, with D unclear. CDR1 and CDR2 from the germline V gene are DFQATT and SNEGSKA (reference sequence). This CDR3 is 11 amino acids long. CDR3: CSARGSEPENF. The CDR3 DNA reads TGCAGTGCTAGGGGTTCTGAACCCGAGAACTTC.

Many counts were recorded for this clonotype. V and J are TRBV5-1 and TRBJ2-2; D is ambiguous. Germline assignment: CDR1 SGHRS and CDR2 YFSETQ. The CDR3 loop spans 15 amino acids. V was trimmed by 0 bases and J by 5 bases, leaving 11 bases between them. The CDR3 DNA sequence: TGCGCCAGCAGCTTGGGTCTAGGGAATACCGGGGAGCTGTTTTTT. This translates into CASSLGLGNTGELFF.

This clonotype was seen at least ten times. The chain couples TRBV19 to TRBJ2-4, with 7 bases that match TRBD2. This CDR3 comprises 15 residues. The V and J ends lost 6 bases and 0 bases, in that order; junction bases with no gene match: 5. Per the germline V gene, CDR1 is LNHDA and CDR2 is SQIVND (reference sequence). CDR3: CASSRGVLAKNIQYF. As DNA, the CDR3 is TGTGCCAGTAGCCGGGGGGTCCTAGCCAAAAACATTCAGTACTTC.

The V call is TRBV5-1, the J call TRBJ2-7; D may be TRBD2 (6 bases). Germline V gene data show CDR1 as SGHRS and CDR2 as YFSETQ. V was pared by 0 bases and J by 0 bases, with 16 bases between. CDR3 length equals 17 residues. The CDR3 DNA is TGCGCCAGCAGCTTGGCGGGCGGAGGGCCGAGCTCCTACGAGCAGTACTTC. Its protein is CASSLAGGGPSSYEQYF.